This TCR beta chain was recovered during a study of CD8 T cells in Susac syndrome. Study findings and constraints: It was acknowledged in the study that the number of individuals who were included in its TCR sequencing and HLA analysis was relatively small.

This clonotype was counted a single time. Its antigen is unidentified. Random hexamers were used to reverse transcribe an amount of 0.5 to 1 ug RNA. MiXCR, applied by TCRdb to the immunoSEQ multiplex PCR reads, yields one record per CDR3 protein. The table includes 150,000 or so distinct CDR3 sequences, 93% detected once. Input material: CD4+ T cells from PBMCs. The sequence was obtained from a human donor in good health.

This CDR3 reads CASSFRLGRTYNEQFF. CDR3 DNA: TGTGCCAGCAGCTTCCGTTTGGGGCGGACCTACAATGAGCAGTTCTTC. The gene calls are TRBV11-2 and TRBJ2-1; perhaps TRBD1 as D (5 bases). Germline loops: CDR1 SGHAT, CDR2 FQNNGV. This CDR3 region has 16 residues. V lost 3 bases and J lost 2, with 14 bases in between. Complete variable domain (other parts from reference TRBV11-2 and TRBJ2-1): EAGVAQSPRYKIIEKRQSVAFWCNPISGHATLYWYQQILGQGPKLLIQFQNNGVVDDSQLPKDRFSAERLKGVDSTLKIQPAKLEDSAVYLCASSFRLGRTYNEQFFGPGTRLTVL.